This T cell receptor beta chain is from a study of blood T cell repertoires in COVID-19. Clones were sequenced by immunoSEQ multiplex PCR, and TCRdb holds only the in-frame ones, with some missing. This sample has some 380,000 clones, with approximately 86% found just once. Germline-derived CDR1 and CDR2 are MNHNS and SASEGT. V lost 2 bases to trimming and J lost 4 bases, with 8 bases between them. This CDR3 contains 13 residues. The chain uses TRBV6-1 and TRBJ1-2; no reliable D call. Sequencing was performed on PBMCs or T cells enriched from blood (not recorded which). The receptor's source is a middle-aged woman with acute COVID-19. Here the CDR3 reads CASSEFNFYGYTF. The CDR3 coding sequence is TGTGCCAGCAGTGAATTTAATTTCTATGGCTACACCTTC.